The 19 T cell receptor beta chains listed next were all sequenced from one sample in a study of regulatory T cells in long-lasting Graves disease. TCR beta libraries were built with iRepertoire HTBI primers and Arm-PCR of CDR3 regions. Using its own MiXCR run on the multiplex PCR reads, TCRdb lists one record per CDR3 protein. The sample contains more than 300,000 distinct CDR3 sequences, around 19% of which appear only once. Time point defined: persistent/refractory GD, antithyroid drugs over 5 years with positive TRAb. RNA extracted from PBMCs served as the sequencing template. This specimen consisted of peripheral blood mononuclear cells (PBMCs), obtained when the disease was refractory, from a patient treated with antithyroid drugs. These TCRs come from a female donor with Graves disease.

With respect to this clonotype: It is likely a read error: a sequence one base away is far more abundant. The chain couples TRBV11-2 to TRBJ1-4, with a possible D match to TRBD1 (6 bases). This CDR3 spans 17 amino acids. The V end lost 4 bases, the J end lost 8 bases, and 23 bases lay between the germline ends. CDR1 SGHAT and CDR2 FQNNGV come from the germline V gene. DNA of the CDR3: TGTGCCAGCAGCTCGGACAGTCCACGTTTCTATCGGGAAAAACTGTTTTTT. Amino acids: CASSSDSPRFYREKLFF.

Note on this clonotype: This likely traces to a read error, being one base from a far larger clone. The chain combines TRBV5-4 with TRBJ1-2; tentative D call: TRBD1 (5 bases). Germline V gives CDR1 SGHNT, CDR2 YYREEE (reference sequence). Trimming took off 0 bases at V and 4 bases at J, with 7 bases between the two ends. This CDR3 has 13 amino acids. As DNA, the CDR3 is TGTGCCAGCAGCTTGGACGGGGCCTATGGCTACACCTTC. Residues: CASSLDGAYGYTF.

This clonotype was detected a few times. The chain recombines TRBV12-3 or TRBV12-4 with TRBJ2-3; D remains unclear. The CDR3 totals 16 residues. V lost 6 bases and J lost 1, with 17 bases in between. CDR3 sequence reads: CASSLGLGSGTDTQYF. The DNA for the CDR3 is TGTGCCAGCAGCCTCGGTTTGGGGTCGGGCACAGATACGCAGTATTTT.

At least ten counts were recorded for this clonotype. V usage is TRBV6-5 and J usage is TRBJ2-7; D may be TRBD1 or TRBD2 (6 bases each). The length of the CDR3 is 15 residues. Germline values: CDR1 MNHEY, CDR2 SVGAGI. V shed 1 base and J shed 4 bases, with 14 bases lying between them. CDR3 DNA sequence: TGTGCCAGCAGTTACTTTCCGGGGGCGCGGTACGAGCAGTACTTC. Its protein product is CASSYFPGARYEQYF.

CDR3 sequence reads: CASSSGQGGPTGELFF. CDR3 nucleotide sequence: TGCGCCAGCAGCTCTGGACAGGGAGGGCCCACCGGGGAGCTGTTTTTT. The chain recombines TRBV5-1 with TRBJ2-2; D may be TRBD1 (8 bases). V was shortened by 3 bases and J by 4 bases, with 16 bases between the two germline ends. Germline loops: CDR1 SGHRS, CDR2 YFSETQ. The CDR3 contains 16 residues.

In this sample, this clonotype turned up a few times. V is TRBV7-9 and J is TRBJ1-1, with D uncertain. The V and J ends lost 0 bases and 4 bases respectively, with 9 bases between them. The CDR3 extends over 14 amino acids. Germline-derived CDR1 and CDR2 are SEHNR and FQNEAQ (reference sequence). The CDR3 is CASSLARGSTEAFF. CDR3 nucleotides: TGTGCCAGCAGCTTAGCGCGAGGGTCCACTGAAGCTTTCTTT.

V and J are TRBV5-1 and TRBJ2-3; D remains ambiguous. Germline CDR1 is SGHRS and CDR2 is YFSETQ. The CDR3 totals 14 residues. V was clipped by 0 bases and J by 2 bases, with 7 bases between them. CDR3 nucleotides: TGCGCCAGCAGCTTGGCCGCAGTCACAGATACGCAGTATTTT. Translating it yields CASSLAAVTDTQYF.

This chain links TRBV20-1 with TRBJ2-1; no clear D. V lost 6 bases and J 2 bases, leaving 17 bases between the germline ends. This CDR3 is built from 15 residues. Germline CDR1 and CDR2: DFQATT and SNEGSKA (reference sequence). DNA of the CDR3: TGCAGTGCAGCTACAGACTGGGCTACCTACAATGAGCAGTTCTTC. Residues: CSAATDWATYNEQFF.

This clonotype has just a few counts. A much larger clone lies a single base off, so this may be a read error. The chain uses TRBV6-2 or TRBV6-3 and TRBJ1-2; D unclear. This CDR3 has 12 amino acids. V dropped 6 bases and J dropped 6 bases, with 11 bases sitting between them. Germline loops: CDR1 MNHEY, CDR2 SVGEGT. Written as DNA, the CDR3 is TGTGCCAGCAGCCCCATTAGCCATGGCTACACCTTC. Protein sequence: CASSPISHGYTF.

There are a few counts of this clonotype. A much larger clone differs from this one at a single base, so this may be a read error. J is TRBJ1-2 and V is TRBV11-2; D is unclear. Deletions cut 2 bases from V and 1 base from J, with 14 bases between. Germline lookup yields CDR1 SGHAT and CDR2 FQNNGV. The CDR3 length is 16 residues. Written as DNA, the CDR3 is TGTGCCAGCAGCTTACCCCGGGCCATTATTAACTATGGCTACACCTTC. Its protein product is CASSLPRAIINYGYTF. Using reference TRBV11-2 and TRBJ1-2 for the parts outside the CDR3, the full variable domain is EAGVAQSPRYKIIEKRQSVAFWCNPISGHATLYWYQQILGQGPKLLIQFQNNGVVDDSQLPKDRFSAERLKGVDSTLKIQPAKLEDSAVYLCASSLPRAIINYGYTFGSGTRLTVV.

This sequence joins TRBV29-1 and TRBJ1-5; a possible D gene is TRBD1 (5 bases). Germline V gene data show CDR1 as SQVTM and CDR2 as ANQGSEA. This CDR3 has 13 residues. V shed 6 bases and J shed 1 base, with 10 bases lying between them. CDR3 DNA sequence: TGCAGCGTAGCCTGGGGCAGCAATCAGCCCCAGCATTTT. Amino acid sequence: CSVAWGSNQPQHF.

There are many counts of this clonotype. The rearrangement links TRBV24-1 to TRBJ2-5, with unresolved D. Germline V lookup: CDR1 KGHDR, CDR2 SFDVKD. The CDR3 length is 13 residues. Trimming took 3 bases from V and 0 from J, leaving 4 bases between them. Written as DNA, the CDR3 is TGTGCCACCAGTGATGGGCACCAAGAGACCCAGTACTTC. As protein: CATSDGHQETQYF.

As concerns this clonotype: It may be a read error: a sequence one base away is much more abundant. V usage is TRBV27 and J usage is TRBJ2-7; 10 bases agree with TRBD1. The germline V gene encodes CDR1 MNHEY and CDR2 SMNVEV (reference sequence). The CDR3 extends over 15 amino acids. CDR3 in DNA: TGTGCCAGCAGTCCCGGGACAGGGGTCTTCTACGTGCAGTACTTC. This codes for CASSPGTGVFYVQYF.

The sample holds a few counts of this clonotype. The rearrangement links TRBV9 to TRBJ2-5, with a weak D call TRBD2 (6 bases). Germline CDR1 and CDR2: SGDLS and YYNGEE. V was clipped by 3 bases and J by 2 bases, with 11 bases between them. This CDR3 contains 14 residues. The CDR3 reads CASSEGDLQETQYF. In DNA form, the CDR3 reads TGTGCCAGCAGCGAAGGGGACTTACAAGAGACCCAGTACTTC.

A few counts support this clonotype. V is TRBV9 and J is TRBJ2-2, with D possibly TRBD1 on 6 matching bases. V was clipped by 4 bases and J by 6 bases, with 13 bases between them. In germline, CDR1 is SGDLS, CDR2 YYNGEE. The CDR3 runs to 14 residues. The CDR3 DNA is TGTGCCAGCAGCCCTACAGGGAAGGCCGGGGAGCTGTTTTTT. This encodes CASSPTGKAGELFF.

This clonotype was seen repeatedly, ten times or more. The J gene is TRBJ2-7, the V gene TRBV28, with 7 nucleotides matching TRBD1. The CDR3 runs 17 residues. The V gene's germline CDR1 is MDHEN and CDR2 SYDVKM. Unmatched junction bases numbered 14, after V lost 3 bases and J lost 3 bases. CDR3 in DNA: TGTGCCAGCAGTTTGGGGCTGACAGGGTCTACTATCTACGAGCAGTACTTC. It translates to CASSLGLTGSTIYEQYF.

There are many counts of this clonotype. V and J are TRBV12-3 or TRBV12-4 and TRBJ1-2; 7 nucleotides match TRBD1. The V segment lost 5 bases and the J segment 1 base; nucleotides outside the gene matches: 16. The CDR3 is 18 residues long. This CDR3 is CASSLLADRMGFNYGYTF. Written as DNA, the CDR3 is TGTGCCAGCAGTCTCCTCGCGGACAGGATGGGGTTTAACTATGGCTACACCTTC.

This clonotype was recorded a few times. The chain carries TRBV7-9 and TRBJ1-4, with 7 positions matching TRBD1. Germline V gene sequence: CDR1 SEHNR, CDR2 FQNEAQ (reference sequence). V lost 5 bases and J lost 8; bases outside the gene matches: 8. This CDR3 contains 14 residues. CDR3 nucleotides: TGTGCCAGCAGCCAGACAGGGAGGGGCGAAAAACTGTTTTTT. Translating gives CASSQTGRGEKLFF.

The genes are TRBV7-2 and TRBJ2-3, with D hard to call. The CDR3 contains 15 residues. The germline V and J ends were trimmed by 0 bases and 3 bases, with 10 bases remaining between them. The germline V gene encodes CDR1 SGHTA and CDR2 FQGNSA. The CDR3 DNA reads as TGTGCCAGCAGCTTAGCTGCCCGAGGTACAGATACGCAGTATTTT. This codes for CASSLAARGTDTQYF.